Below are 21 T cell receptor beta chains sequenced from a single sample in a study of post-analysis software for immune sequencing data. General study findings and limits: Controls had lower frequencies than patients of 4 or 5 TRBV segments, which included TRBV5-6, TRBV5-1 and TRBV20-1.

No cognate antigen is known for these TCRs. Unique molecular identifiers were carried by the TCR beta cDNA libraries. TCRdb reprocessed the PCR reads with MiXCR, giving one entry per CDR3 protein. Here the sample spans 350,000 to 450,000 distinct CDR3 sequences, approximately 42% being singletons. Sequenced input: blood. Source of these receptors: a girl aged 2 to 9 with multiple sclerosis.

The CDR3 DNA is TGCAGTGCTAGGGCCGGGACAGGGCTTCAGGAGCAGTTCTTC. The encoded protein is CSARAGTGLQEQFF. The rearrangement uses TRBV20-1 and TRBJ2-1; 9 nucleotides line up with TRBD1. Germline V gene data show CDR1 as DFQATT and CDR2 as SNEGSKA (reference sequence). J lost 10 bases, V lost 3 bases, and 10 bases had no gene match. The CDR3 consists of 14 residues.

This chain uses TRBV10-3 with TRBJ1-6; the match to TRBD1 covers 7 bases. The CDR3 contains 13 residues. The germline V gene encodes CDR1 ENHRY and CDR2 SYGVKD. Unmatched junction bases numbered 4, after V lost 4 bases and J lost 10 bases. The CDR3 DNA sequence: TGTGCCATCAGTGCGACAGGGAGCTCACCCCTCCACTTT. This codes for CAISATGSSPLHF.

The genes are TRBV9 and TRBJ2-2, with D perhaps matching TRBD2 (5 bases). The V end lost 0 bases, the J end lost 6 bases, and 15 bases lay between the germline ends. The germline V gene encodes CDR1 SGDLS and CDR2 YYNGEE. This CDR3 is built from 16 residues. DNA for the CDR3: TGTGCCAGCAGCGTAGAGTCCGGACTCCTCGCCGGGGAGCTGTTTTTT. Translated: CASSVESGLLAGELFF.

The rearrangement links TRBV15 to TRBJ1-4; D not resolved. Per germline, CDR1 LNHNV and CDR2 YYDKDF (reference sequence). Trimming pared 8 bases from V and 4 bases from J, leaving 11 bases between. CDR3 length: 13 residues. The CDR3 DNA follows: TGTGCCACCGCCAGAGGGATTAATGAAAAACTGTTTTTT. It encodes CATARGINEKLFF.

This sequence joins TRBV6-4 and TRBJ1-2, with D possibly being TRBD1 (5 bases). The CDR3 runs to 13 residues. V shed 4 bases and J shed 8 bases, with 14 bases lying between them. In germline, CDR1 is MRHNA, CDR2 SNTAGT. The CDR3 protein is CASSAFGAGGYTF. The CDR3 DNA sequence: TGTGCCAGCAGTGCTTTCGGAGCAGGGGGCTACACCTTC.

The CDR3 spells CASSYEGGQSPLHF. For the CDR3, the DNA is TGTGCCAGCAGTTACGAAGGGGGGCAATCACCCCTCCACTTT. The chain combines TRBV6-5 with TRBJ1-6; tentatively, D is TRBD1 (6 bases). V lost 2 bases, J lost 10 bases, and 12 bases lay in between. The CDR3 runs to 14 residues. Per the germline V gene, CDR1 is MNHEY and CDR2 is SVGAGI.

V gene TRBV27 combines with J gene TRBJ2-1; TRBD2 matches at 9 bases. This CDR3 has 16 amino acids. Losses at the gene ends were 3 bases for V and 4 bases for J; bases not matched to a gene: 7. Germline CDR1 is MNHEY and CDR2 is SMNVEV (reference sequence). The DNA of the CDR3 is TGTGCCAGCAGTTTCGCTAGCGGGGCGATATACAATGAGCAGTTCTTC. Its translation is CASSFASGAIYNEQFF.

The V gene is TRBV20-1, the J gene TRBJ1-6, with TRBD1 matching over 8 bases. The CDR3 covers 15 residues. CDR1 and CDR2 (germline): DFQATT, SNEGSKA (reference sequence). With 6 bases clipped from V and 2 bases from J, the junction kept 6 bases outside the gene matches. CDR3 protein: CSAGQGTPYNSPLHF. CDR3 nucleotide sequence: TGCAGTGCCGGACAGGGAACCCCCTATAATTCACCCCTCCACTTT.

This clonotype was found a few times. The chain carries TRBV6-6 and TRBJ1-2; D gene unclear. Trimming shortened V by 8 bases and J by 3 bases, and 10 bases separated the two germline ends. Looked up from germline, CDR1 is MNHNY and CDR2 is SVGAGI (reference sequence). The CDR3 totals 12 residues. Here the CDR3 DNA reads TGTGCCAGCCAGCTGATGGACTATGGCTACACCTTC. Amino acid sequence: CASQLMDYGYTF.

This clonotype was detected only a few times. The chain is built from TRBV28 and TRBJ2-1; the match to TRBD1 covers 11 bases. V lost 5 bases to trimming and J lost 15 bases; unmatched junction nucleotides: 9. CDR1 and CDR2 (germline): MDHEN, SYDVKM. The CDR3 runs 13 residues. In DNA, the CDR3 is TGTGCCAGCAGTACGAGGGGACAGGGGGAAACGTTCTTC. As protein: CASSTRGQGETFF. Full variable domain (remainder filled in from reference TRBV28 and TRBJ2-1): DVKVTQSSRYLVKRTGEKVFLECVQDMDHENMFWYRQDPGLGLRLIYFSYDVKMKEKGDIPEGYSVSREKKERFSLILESASTNQTSMYLCASSTRGQGETFFGPGTRLTVL.

Only a few counts were recorded for this clonotype. The J gene is TRBJ2-7, the V gene TRBV7-2; 7 bases align to TRBD2. Germline CDR1 SGHTA, CDR2 FQGNSA. The length of the CDR3 is 16 residues. The V and J ends lost 1 base and 0 bases, in that order; junction bases with no gene match: 6. The CDR3 loop is CASSLVWASGSYEQYF. CDR3 sequence (DNA): TGTGCCAGCAGCTTAGTGTGGGCTAGCGGCTCCTACGAGCAGTACTTC.

The chain joins TRBV28 to TRBJ2-1, with D perhaps TRBD2 (6 bases). V shed 2 bases and J shed 7 bases, with 15 bases lying between them. The CDR3 is made up of 15 amino acids. Per the germline V gene, CDR1 is MDHEN and CDR2 is SYDVKM. The CDR3 bases are TGTGCCAGCAGTTTAACGGCTAGCGTCTTAAATGAGCAGTTCTTC. Protein product: CASSLTASVLNEQFF.

As regards this clonotype: Germline is not matched at one junction end, which may reflect a read error. This rearrangement joins TRBV6-2 or TRBV6-3 to TRBJ2-5; the D is unclear. Germline CDR1 and CDR2: MNHEY and SVGEGT. CDR3 length equals 13 residues. CDR3 in amino acids: CASSYPARETQYF. In DNA form, the CDR3 reads TGTGCCAGTAGTTATCCAGCTAGAGAGACCCAGTACTTC.

As concerns this clonotype: The junction departs from germline at one end; a sequencing error may be responsible. The chain is built from TRBV4-2 and TRBJ2-3, with D perhaps TRBD2 (7 bases). Germline V gene data show CDR1 as LGHNA and CDR2 as YNFKEQ. This CDR3 spans 15 amino acids. The CDR3 here is CARSQGGRAVDTQYF. CDR3 in DNA: TGTGCCAGAAGCCAAGGGGGGAGGGCCGTAGATACGCAGTATTTT.

V usage is TRBV27 and J usage is TRBJ2-7; the D is unclear. V shed 5 bases and J shed 4 bases, with 12 bases lying between them. The CDR3 consists of 13 residues. CDR1 and CDR2 (germline): MNHEY, SMNVEV (reference sequence). CDR3 in amino acids: CASSPESRYEQYF. Written as DNA, the CDR3 is TGTGCCAGCAGTCCGGAATCGAGGTACGAGCAGTACTTC.

J is TRBJ2-1 and V is TRBV5-1; D may match TRBD1 or TRBD2 (5 bases each). Germline V gene sequence: CDR1 SGHRS, CDR2 YFSETQ. V was shortened by 0 bases and J by 8 bases, with 12 bases between the two germline ends. CDR3 size: 14 residues. CDR3 nucleotides: TGCGCCAGCAGCTTGGATTGGGGGAGCTATGAGCAGTTCTTC. As protein: CASSLDWGSYEQFF.

This clonotype came up a few times. V is TRBV4-3 and J is TRBJ1-2; tentatively, D is TRBD1 (5 bases). This CDR3 contains 15 residues. The germline V and J ends were trimmed by 0 bases and 7 bases, with 15 bases remaining between them. Germline V lookup: CDR1 LGHNA, CDR2 YSLEER. CDR3 DNA: TGCGCCAGCAGCCAAGAAGGGGCCAGGGAGACTGGCTACACCTTC. Amino acid sequence: CASSQEGARETGYTF.

The CDR3 coding sequence is TGCAGTGCTAGAGGAACAAGGGTTGTCGAGCAGTACTTC. Its translation is CSARGTRVVEQYF. This chain connects TRBV20-1 to TRBJ2-7; no firm D call. This CDR3 contains 13 residues. In germline, CDR1 is DFQATT, CDR2 SNEGSKA (reference sequence). Trimming shortened V by 1 base and J by 6 bases, and 13 bases separated the two germline ends.

V is TRBV7-2 and J is TRBJ2-6, with TRBD2 matching 9 bases. Germline CDR1 reads SGHTA; CDR2 reads FQGNSA. V dropped 6 bases and J dropped 0; count of bases not matched to a gene: 9. The CDR3 length is 18 residues. Here the CDR3 reads CASREGGGDLSGANVLTF. The CDR3 nucleotides read TGTGCCAGCAGAGAGGGCGGGGGGGATCTCTCTGGGGCCAACGTCCTGACTTTC. Full variable domain (remainder filled in from reference TRBV7-2 and TRBJ2-6): GAGVSQSPSNKVTEKGKDVELRCDPISGHTALYWYRQSLGQGLEFLIYFQGNSAPDKSGLPSDRFSAERTGGSVSTLTIQRTQQEDSAVYLCASREGGGDLSGANVLTFGAGSRLTVL.

The J gene is TRBJ1-2, the V gene TRBV18; D is possibly TRBD1 (5 bases). Germline values: CDR1 KGHSH, CDR2 LQKENI. Trimming stripped 5 bases from V and 3 bases from J, with 13 bases between. The CDR3 consists of 14 residues. CDR3 sequence reads: CASSSGTEHYGYTF. CDR3 coding DNA: TGTGCCAGCTCATCCGGGACGGAGCACTATGGCTACACCTTC.

The sample holds a few counts of this clonotype. The chain uses TRBV28 and TRBJ1-2, with D unresolved. Per germline, CDR1 MDHEN and CDR2 SYDVKM. V dropped 5 bases and J dropped 4 bases, with 8 bases sitting between them. The CDR3 runs 12 residues. The CDR3: CASSLETYGYTF. The CDR3 bases are TGTGCCAGCAGTCTGGAAACCTATGGCTACACCTTC.